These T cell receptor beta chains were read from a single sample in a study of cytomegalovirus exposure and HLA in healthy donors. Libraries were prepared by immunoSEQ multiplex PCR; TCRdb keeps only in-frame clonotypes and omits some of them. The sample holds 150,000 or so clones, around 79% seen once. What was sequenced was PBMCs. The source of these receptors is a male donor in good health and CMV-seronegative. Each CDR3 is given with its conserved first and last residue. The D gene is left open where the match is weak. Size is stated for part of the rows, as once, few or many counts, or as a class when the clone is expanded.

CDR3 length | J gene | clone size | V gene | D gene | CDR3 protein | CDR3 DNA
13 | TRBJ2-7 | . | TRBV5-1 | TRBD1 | CASSSGGSYEQYF | TGCGCCAGCAGCTCAGGGGGTTCCTACGAGCAGTACTTC
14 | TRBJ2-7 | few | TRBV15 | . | CATSKTTGDYEQYF | TGTGCCACCAGTAAAACGACGGGGGATTACGAGCAGTACTTC
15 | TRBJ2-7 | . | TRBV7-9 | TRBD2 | CASSATSGGTYEQYF | TGTGCCAGCAGCGCCACTAGCGGGGGGACCTACGAGCAGTACTTC
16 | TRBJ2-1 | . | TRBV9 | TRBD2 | CASSVDLAGGPGEQFF | TGTGCCAGCAGCGTAGATTTAGCGGGAGGGCCTGGTGAGCAGTTCTTC
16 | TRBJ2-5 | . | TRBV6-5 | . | CASSYEWQGGGETQYF | TGTGCCAGCAGTTACGAGTGGCAGGGAGGTGGAGAGACCCAGTACTTC
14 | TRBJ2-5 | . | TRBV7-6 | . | CASSLGGPTGSQYF | TGTGCCAGCAGCTTAGGAGGACCGACAGGCTCCCAGTACTTC
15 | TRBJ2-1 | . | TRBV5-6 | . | CASNKGTLGYNEQFF | TGTGCCAGCAACAAAGGGACACTGGGGTACAATGAGCAGTTCTTC
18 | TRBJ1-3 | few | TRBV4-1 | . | CASSQEGYAGSSGNTIYF | TGCGCCAGCAGCCAAGAGGGTTATGCAGGCAGCTCTGGAAACACCATATATTTT
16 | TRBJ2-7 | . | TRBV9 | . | CASSANRANSAYEQYF | TGTGCCAGCAGCGCCAACAGGGCAAACTCCGCATACGAGCAGTACTTC
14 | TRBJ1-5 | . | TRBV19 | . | CASSPPGTDQPQHF | TGTGCCAGTAGTCCCCCGGGTACGGATCAGCCCCAGCATTTT
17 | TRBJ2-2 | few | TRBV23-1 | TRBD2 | CASSQSDCGRGPGELFF | TGCGCCAGCAGTCAATCAGATTGTGGGAGGGGACCCGGGGAGCTGTTTTTT
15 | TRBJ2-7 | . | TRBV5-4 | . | CASSRGTSIRGEQYF | TGTGCCAGCAGTCGCGGTACCTCCATACGGGGCGAGCAGTACTTC
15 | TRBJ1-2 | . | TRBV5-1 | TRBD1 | CASSLGDRGGGGYTF | TGCGCCAGCAGCTTGGGGGACAGGGGAGGCGGTGGCTACACCTTC
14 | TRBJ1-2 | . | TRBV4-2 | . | CASSQVAGTNGYTF | TGTGCCAGCAGCCAAGTGGCAGGAACGAATGGCTACACCTTC
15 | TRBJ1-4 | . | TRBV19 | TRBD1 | CASSPQGGAGEKLFF | TGTGCCAGTAGTCCTCAGGGGGGCGCAGGAGAAAAACTGTTTTTT
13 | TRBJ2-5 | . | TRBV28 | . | CASSLRGWQTQYF | TGTGCCAGCAGTTTGAGAGGGTGGCAGACCCAGTACTTC
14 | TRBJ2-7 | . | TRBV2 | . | CASTERLAFHEQYF | TGTGCCAGCACCGAGCGGCTAGCGTTCCACGAGCAGTACTTC
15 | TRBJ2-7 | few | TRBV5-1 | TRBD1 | CASSLYSPGQQSGYF | TGCGCCAGCAGCTTGTACAGTCCGGGACAGCAATCGGGGTACTTC
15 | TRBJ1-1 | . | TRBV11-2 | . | CASSLDGQPNTEAFF | TGTGCCAGCAGCTTAGACGGACAGCCGAACACTGAAGCTTTCTTT
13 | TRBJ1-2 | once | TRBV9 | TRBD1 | CASSWTGGNGYTF | TGTGCCAGCAGCTGGACAGGGGGCAATGGCTACACCTTC
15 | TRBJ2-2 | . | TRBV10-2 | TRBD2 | CATRLRGVNTGELFF | TGCGCCACCAGGCTTCGGGGGGTTAACACCGGGGAGCTGTTTTTT
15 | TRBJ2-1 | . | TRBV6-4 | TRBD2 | CASSESDAGVNEQFF | TGTGCCAGCAGTGAGAGTGACGCGGGGGTCAATGAGCAGTTCTTC
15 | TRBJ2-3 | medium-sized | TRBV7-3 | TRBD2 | CASSLAGGPSDTQYF | TGTGCCAGCAGCTTGGCGGGAGGGCCGTCAGATACGCAGTATTTT
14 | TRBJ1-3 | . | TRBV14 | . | CASSRLIAGNTIYF | TGTGCCAGCAGCCGATTAATAGCTGGAAACACCATATATTTT
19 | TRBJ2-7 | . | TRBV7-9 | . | CSSSLLLLEKRESPYEQYF | TGTTCCAGCAGCTTACTTCTTCTTGAGAAGAGGGAGAGTCCCTACGAGCAGTACTTC
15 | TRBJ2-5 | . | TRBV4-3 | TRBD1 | CASSQRQGVIETQYF | TGCGCCAGCAGCCAGAGACAGGGGGTAATAGAGACCCAGTACTTC
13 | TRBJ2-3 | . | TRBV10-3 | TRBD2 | CAISRDYTDTQYF | TGTGCCATCAGTCGGGACTACACAGATACGCAGTATTTT
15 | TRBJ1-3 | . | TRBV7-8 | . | CASSLNTGSGNTIYF | TGTGCCAGCAGCCTTAACACAGGCTCTGGAAACACCATATATTTT
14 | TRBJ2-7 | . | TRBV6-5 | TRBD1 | CASRNPGQGSEQYF | TGTGCCAGCAGAAACCCGGGACAGGGGTCCGAGCAGTACTTC
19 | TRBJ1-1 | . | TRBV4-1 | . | CASSQDRAGLRRGNTEAFF | TGCGCCAGCAGCCAAGATCGGGCGGGACTTAGAAGGGGGAACACTGAAGCTTTCTTT
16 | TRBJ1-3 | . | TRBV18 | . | CASSPSGSNYGNTIYF | TGTGCCAGCTCACCCTCAGGGTCTAATTATGGTAACACCATATATTTT
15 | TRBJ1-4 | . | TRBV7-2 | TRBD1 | CASRRAGTVNEKLFF | TGTGCCAGCAGACGTGCCGGGACAGTGAATGAAAAACTGTTTTTT
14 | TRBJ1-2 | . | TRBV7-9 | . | CASTQTAAVGGYTF | TGTGCCAGCACCCAGACGGCAGCGGTTGGGGGCTACACCTTC
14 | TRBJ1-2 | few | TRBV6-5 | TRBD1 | CASSFGTGVGGYTF | TGTGCCAGCAGTTTCGGGACAGGGGTCGGTGGCTACACCTTC
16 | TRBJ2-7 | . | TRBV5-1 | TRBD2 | CASSFTSGGPTYEQYF | TGCGCCAGCAGCTTCACTAGCGGGGGGCCAACCTACGAGCAGTACTTC
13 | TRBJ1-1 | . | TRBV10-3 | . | CAIRTESNTEAFF | TGTGCCATCAGAACAGAAAGTAACACTGAAGCTTTCTTT
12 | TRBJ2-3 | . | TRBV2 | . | CASSFLSDTQYF | TGTGCCAGCAGCTTCTTATCAGATACGCAGTATTTT
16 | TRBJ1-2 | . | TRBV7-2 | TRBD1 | CASSPRWDRVNYGYTF | TGTGCCAGCAGCCCACGCTGGGACAGGGTAAACTATGGCTACACCTTC
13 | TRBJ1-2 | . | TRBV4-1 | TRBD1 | CASSHIGQGGYTF | TGCGCCAGCAGCCACATAGGACAGGGAGGCTACACCTTC
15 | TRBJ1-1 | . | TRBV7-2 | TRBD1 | CASSSRQGGNTEAFF | TGTGCCAGCAGCTCACGACAGGGGGGGAACACTGAAGCTTTCTTT
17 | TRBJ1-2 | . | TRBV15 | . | CATSREQGSGFNYGYTF | TGTGCCACCAGCAGAGAGCAAGGGAGCGGATTTAACTATGGCTACACCTTC
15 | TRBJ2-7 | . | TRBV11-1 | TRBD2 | CASSLERGLAGEQYF | TGTGCCAGCAGCTTAGAGAGGGGACTAGCGGGGGAGCAGTACTTC
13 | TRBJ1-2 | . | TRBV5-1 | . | CASSLGGYYGYTF | TGCGCCAGCAGCTTGGGAGGGTACTATGGCTACACCTTC
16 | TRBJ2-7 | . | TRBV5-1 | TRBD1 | CASSGGTGGSRSEQYF | TGCGCCAGCAGCGGTGGGACAGGGGGATCTCGATCCGAGCAGTACTTC
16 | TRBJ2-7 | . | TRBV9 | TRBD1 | CASSVETGTGIYEQYF | TGTGCCAGCAGCGTAGAGACGGGGACAGGGATCTACGAGCAGTACTTC
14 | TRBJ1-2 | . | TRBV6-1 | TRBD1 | CASSHTGARGGYTF | TGTGCCAGCAGTCATACAGGGGCGCGGGGAGGCTACACCTTC
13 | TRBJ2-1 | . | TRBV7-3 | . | CASSSDNLGEQFF | TGTGCCAGCAGCTCCGATAACCTCGGGGAGCAGTTCTTC
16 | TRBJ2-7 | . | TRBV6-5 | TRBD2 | CASSYSADGGTSEQYF | TGTGCCAGCAGTTACTCGGCGGACGGGGGGACTTCCGAGCAGTACTTC
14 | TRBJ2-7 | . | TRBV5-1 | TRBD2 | CASSPLAGEYEQYF | TGCGCCAGCAGCCCACTAGCGGGAGAGTACGAGCAGTACTTC
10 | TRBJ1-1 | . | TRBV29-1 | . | CSPYLIEAFF | TGCAGCCCATACCTAATTGAAGCTTTCTTT
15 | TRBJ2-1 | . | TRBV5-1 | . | CASSLATDPYNEQFF | TGCGCCAGCAGCTTGGCCACAGACCCCTACAATGAGCAGTTCTTC
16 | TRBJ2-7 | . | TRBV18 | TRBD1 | CASSPRQGAGFYEQYF | TGTGCCAGCTCACCTAGACAGGGGGCGGGGTTCTACGAGCAGTACTTC
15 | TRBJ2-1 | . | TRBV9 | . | CASSVAEFSYNEQFF | TGTGCCAGCAGCGTAGCTGAGTTCTCCTACAATGAGCAGTTCTTC
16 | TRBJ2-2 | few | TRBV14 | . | CASSQEYPGNTGELFF | TGTGCCAGCAGCCAAGAATATCCGGGAAACACCGGGGAGCTGTTTTTT
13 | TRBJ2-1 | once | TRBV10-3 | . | CAIRGTDYNEQFF | TGTGCCATCAGAGGAACAGACTACAATGAGCAGTTCTTC